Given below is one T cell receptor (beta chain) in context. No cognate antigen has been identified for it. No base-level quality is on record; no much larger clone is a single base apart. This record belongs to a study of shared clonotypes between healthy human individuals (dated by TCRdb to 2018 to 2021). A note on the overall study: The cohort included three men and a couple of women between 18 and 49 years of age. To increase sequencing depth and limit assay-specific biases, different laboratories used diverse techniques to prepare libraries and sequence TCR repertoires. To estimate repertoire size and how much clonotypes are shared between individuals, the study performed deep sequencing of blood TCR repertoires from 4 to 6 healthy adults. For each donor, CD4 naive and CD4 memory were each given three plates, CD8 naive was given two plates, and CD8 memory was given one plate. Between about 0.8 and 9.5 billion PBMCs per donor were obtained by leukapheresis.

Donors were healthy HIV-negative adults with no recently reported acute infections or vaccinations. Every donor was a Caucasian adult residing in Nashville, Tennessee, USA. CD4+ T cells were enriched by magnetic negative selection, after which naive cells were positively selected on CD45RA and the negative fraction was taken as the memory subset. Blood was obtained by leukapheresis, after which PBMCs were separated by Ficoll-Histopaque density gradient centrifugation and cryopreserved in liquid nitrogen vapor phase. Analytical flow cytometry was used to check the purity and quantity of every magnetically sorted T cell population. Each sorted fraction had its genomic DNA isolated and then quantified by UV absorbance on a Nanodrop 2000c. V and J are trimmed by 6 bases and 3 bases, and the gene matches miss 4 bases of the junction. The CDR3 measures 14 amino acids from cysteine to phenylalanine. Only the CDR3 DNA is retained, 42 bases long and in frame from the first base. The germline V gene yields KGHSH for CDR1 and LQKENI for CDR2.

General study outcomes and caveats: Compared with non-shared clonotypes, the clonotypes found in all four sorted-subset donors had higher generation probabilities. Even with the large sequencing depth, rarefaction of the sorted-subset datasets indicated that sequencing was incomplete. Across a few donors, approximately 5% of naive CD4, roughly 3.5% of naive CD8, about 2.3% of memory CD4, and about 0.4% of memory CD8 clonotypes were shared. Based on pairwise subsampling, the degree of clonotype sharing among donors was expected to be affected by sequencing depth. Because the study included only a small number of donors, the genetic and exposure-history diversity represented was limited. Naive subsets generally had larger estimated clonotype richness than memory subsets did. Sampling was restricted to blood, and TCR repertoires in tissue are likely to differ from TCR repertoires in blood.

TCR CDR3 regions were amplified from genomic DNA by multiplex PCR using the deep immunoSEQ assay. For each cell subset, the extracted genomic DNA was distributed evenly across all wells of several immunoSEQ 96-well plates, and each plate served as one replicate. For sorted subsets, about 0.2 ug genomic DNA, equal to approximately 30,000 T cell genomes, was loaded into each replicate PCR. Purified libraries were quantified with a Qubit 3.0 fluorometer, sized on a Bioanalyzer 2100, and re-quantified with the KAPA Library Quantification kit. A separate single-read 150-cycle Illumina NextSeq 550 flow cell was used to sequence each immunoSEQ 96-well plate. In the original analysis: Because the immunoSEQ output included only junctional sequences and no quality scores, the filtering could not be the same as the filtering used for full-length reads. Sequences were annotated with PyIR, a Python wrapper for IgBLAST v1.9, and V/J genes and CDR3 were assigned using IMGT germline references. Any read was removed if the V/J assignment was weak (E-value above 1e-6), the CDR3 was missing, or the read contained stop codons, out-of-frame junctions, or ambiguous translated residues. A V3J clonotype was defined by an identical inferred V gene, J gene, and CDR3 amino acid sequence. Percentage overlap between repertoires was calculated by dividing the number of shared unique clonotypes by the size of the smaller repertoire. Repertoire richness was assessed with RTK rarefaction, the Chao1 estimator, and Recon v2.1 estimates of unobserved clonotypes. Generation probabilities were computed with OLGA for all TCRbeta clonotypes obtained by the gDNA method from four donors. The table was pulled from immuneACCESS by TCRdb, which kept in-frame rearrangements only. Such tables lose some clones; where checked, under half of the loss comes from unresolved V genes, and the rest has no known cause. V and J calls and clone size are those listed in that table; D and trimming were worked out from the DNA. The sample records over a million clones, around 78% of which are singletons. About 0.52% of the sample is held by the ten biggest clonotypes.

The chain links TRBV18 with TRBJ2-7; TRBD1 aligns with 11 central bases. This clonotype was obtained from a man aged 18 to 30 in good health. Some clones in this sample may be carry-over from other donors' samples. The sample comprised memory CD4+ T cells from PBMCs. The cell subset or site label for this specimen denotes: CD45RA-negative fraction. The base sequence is TGTGCCAGCTCTCGCGGGACAGGGGGCTACGAGCAGTACTTC. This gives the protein CASSRGTGGYEQYF.